These 15 T cell receptor beta chains were all obtained from the same sample, sequenced in a study of PD-L1 blockade in urothelial cancer. Time point denoted: pretreatment peripheral blood. Sequencing was performed with immunoSEQ multiplex PCR; in TCRdb, only in-frame clones are kept and a portion is missing. Among tens of thousands of clones listed, 84% were seen once. Sequencing used PBMCs, obtained around atezolizumab (anti-PD-L1) treatment. The receptor source for this set is a woman between 65 and 79 years old with urothelial cancer.

The chain employs TRBV30 and TRBJ1-1; D gene unclear. From germline, CDR1 is GTSNPN and CDR2 SVGIG (reference sequence). This CDR3 is 11 amino acids long. Trimming stripped 7 bases from V and 1 base from J, with 7 bases between. The CDR3 DNA follows: TGTGCCTCAGAACGGAACACTGAAGCTTTCTTT. It encodes CASERNTEAFF.

The chain uses TRBV7-6 and TRBJ2-6; a possible D gene is TRBD1 (5 bases). This CDR3 spans 19 amino acids. The germline gives CDR1 SGHVS, CDR2 FNYEAQ. Trimming pared 1 base from V and 4 bases from J, leaving 20 bases between. The CDR3 protein is CASSLDLWGALSGANVLTF. CDR3 in DNA: TGTGCCAGCAGCTTAGACTTATGGGGCGCCTTGTCCGGGGCCAACGTCCTGACTTTC.

DNA of the CDR3: TGCGCCAGCAGTTCCTACGGGGGGCACAATAACTATGGCTACACCTTC. Translated, it gives CASSSYGGHNNYGYTF. The chain combines TRBV5-1 with TRBJ1-2; weak D call: TRBD1 (6 bases). Germline V gene sequence: CDR1 SGHRS, CDR2 YFSETQ. This CDR3 comprises 16 residues. Trimming took 5 bases from V and 1 from J, leaving 18 bases between them.

The chain recombines TRBV4-3 with TRBJ2-6; TRBD2 might be the D (7 bases). The CDR3 totals 18 residues. Germline CDR1 LGHNA, CDR2 YSLEER. Trimming pared 0 bases from V and 0 bases from J, leaving 12 bases between. CDR3 in amino acids: CASSQDERGGSGANVLTF. The CDR3 bases are TGCGCCAGCAGCCAAGATGAGAGGGGGGGCTCTGGGGCCAACGTCCTGACTTTC.

The chain uses TRBV5-1 and TRBJ2-5, with D perhaps matching TRBD1 (5 bases). Trimming stripped 2 bases from V and 2 bases from J, with 10 bases between. This CDR3 is built from 14 residues. The V gene's germline CDR1 is SGHRS and CDR2 YFSETQ. CDR3 nucleotides: TGCGCCAGCAGCTTTCAAGACAGTCAAGAGACCCAGTACTTC. Encoded protein: CASSFQDSQETQYF.

This chain links TRBV28 with TRBJ2-7; 11 bases align to TRBD2. This CDR3 has 15 residues. V lost 3 bases, J lost 3 bases, and 4 bases stayed unmatched. The germline V gene encodes CDR1 MDHEN and CDR2 SYDVKM. The CDR3 DNA reads as TGTGCCAGCAGTTTGGGACTAGCGGATTTCTACGAGCAGTACTTC. Encoded protein: CASSLGLADFYEQYF. The variable domain in full, completed from reference TRBV28 and TRBJ2-7, reads DVKVTQSSRYLVKRTGEKVFLECVQDMDHENMFWYRQDPGLGLRLIYFSYDVKMKEKGDIPEGYSVSREKKERFSLILESASTNQTSMYLCASSLGLADFYEQYFGPGTRLTVT.

The chain recombines TRBV5-4 with TRBJ2-1; D may be TRBD1 (6 bases). CDR1 is SGHNT, CDR2 YYREEE, per germline (reference sequence). This CDR3 has 13 residues. Between the trimmed V and J ends, which lost 4 bases and 3 bases, there was a span of 8 bases. The CDR3 sequence: CASSPDSYNEQFF. The DNA of the CDR3 is TGTGCCAGCAGCCCGGACAGCTACAATGAGCAGTTCTTC. The full variable domain, its missing parts supplied by reference TRBV5-4 and TRBJ2-1, is ETGVTQSPTHLIKTRGQQVTLRCSSQSGHNTVSWYQQALGQGPQFIFQYYREEENGRGNFPPRFSGLQFPNYSSELNVNALELDDSALYLCASSPDSYNEQFFGPGTRLTVL.

The genes are TRBV27 and TRBJ1-3, with D perhaps matching TRBD1 (5 bases). The germline CDR1 and CDR2 sequences are MNHEY and SMNVEV (reference sequence). Trimming cost V 5 bases and J 0 bases, with 17 bases left between them. The CDR3 loop spans 17 amino acids. The CDR3 DNA follows: TGTGCCAGCAGTCCCCGAGGAAGGGGAGGCTCTGGAAACACCATATATTTT. Translating gives CASSPRGRGGSGNTIYF.

V and J are TRBV7-9 and TRBJ2-7; weak D call: TRBD1 (5 bases). This CDR3 contains 16 residues. Germline lookup yields CDR1 SEHNR and CDR2 FQNEAQ (reference sequence). V gave up 5 bases and J gave up 7 bases, with 24 bases separating them. The CDR3 here is CASSRSPIQEPGEQYF. CDR3 in DNA: TGTGCCAGCAGCCGTTCCCCAATACAGGAACCAGGGGAGCAGTACTTC.

CDR3 amino acids: CASSLSQGTDTQYF. DNA of the CDR3: TGTGCCAGCAGCTTGTCCCAGGGCACAGATACGCAGTATTTT. V is TRBV7-3 and J is TRBJ2-3; D gene unclear. The CDR3 is 14 amino acids. The germline V gene encodes CDR1 SGHTA and CDR2 FQGTGA. V lost 3 bases to trimming and J lost 1 base, with 8 bases between them.

This chain links TRBV5-1 with TRBJ2-1, with a tentative D call TRBD2 (6 bases). The CDR3 sequence is 16 residues long. The germline gives CDR1 SGHRS, CDR2 YFSETQ. V was shortened by 9 bases and J by 0 bases, with 19 bases between the two germline ends. The CDR3 bases are TGCGCCACAAGCCGGGGACTCCCAAGCTCCTACAATGAGCAGTTCTTC. Protein: CATSRGLPSSYNEQFF.

This clone appeared once. CDR3 DNA: TGTGCCAGCTCACTAGAGCCTAGCGGGAGAGCTGGCGAGCAGTACTTC. This codes for CASSLEPSGRAGEQYF. V usage is TRBV18 and J usage is TRBJ2-7, with 10 bases lining up with TRBD2. The CDR3 runs to 16 residues. Germline values: CDR1 KGHSH, CDR2 LQKENI. V shed 4 bases and J 6 bases; nucleotides not matched to a gene: 12.

In this sample, this clone turned up a few times. V gene TRBV10-3 combines with J gene TRBJ2-1; 8 nucleotides line up with TRBD2. Germline V gene sequence: CDR1 ENHRY, CDR2 SYGVKD. The V gene end was trimmed by 5 bases and the J gene end by 6 bases; junction bases not matched to a gene: 9. The length of the CDR3 is 15 residues. The CDR3 bases are TGTGCCATCAGTCGAAACGGGGGGGGCTCCAATGAGCAGTTCTTC. Its translation: CAISRNGGGSNEQFF.

The chain recombines TRBV7-8 with TRBJ1-3; the match to TRBD1 covers 10 bases. V lost 5 bases and J lost 7; bases outside the gene matches: 8. CDR1 and CDR2 from the germline V gene are SGHVS and FQNEAQ. The CDR3 has 15 residues. The CDR3 nucleotides are TGTGCCAGCAGCAGAGGGGGACAGGGGAGCAACACCATATATTTT. It codes for CASSRGGQGSNTIYF.

This sequence joins TRBV5-1 and TRBJ2-3; TRBD2 is a possible D gene (5 bases). The germline gives CDR1 SGHRS, CDR2 YFSETQ. This CDR3 has 15 amino acids. V dropped 3 bases and J dropped 2 bases, with 13 bases sitting between them. CDR3 DNA sequence: TGCGCCAGCAGCTCCGAGGGCAGACTCACAGATACGCAGTATTTT. Its protein is CASSSEGRLTDTQYF.